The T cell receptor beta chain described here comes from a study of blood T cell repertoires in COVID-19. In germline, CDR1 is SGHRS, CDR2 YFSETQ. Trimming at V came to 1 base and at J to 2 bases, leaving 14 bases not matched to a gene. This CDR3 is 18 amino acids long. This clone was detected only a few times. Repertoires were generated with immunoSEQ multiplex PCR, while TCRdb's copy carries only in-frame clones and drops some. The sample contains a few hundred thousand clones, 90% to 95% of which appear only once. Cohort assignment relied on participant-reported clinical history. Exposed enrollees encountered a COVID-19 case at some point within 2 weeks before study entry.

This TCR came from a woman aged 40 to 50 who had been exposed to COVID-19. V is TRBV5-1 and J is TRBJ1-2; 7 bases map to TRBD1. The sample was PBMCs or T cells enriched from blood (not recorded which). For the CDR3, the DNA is TGCGCCAGCAGCTTGTATGGGCAGGGGGTAATCGGAAACTATGGCTACACCTTC. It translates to CASSLYGQGVIGNYGYTF. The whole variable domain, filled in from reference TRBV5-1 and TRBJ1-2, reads KAGVTQTPRYLIKTRGQQVTLSCSPISGHRSVSWYQQTPGQGLQFLFEYFSETQRNKGNFPGRFSGRQFSNSRSEMNVSTLELGDSALYLCASSLYGQGVIGNYGYTFGSGTRLTVV.